The T cell receptor beta chain under discussion was sequenced for a study of blood T cell repertoires in COVID-19. Sequenced by immunoSEQ multiplex PCR; TCRdb stores in-frame clones only, minus some. This table has around 60,000 clones, 65% to 80% appearing once. Remarks on this clone: Other DNA sequences of this sample code for an identical CDR3.

CDR1 is SGHNT and CDR2 is YYREEE in the germline V gene (reference sequence). With V trimmed by 4 bases and J by 3 bases, 5 bases remained unmatched. This CDR3 has 14 amino acids. The sequencing sample was made of peripheral blood. The origin of this receptor is a man aged 30 to 39 with COVID-19, enrolled during active disease. V and J are TRBV5-4 and TRBJ2-7; 9 bases match TRBD1. The DNA for the CDR3 is TGTGCCAGCAGCAGCCGGGACAGGGTCTACGAGCAGTACTTC. It translates to CASSSRDRVYEQYF.